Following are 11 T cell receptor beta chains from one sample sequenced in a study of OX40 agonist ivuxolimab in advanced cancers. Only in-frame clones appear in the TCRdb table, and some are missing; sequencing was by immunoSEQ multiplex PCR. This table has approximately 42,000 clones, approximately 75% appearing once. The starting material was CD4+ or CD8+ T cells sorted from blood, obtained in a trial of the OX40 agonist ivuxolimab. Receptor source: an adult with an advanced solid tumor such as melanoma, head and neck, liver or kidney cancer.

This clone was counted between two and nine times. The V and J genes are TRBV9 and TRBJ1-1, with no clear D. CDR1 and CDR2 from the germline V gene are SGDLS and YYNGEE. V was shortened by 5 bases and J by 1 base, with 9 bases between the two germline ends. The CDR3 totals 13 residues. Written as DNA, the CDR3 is TGTGCCAGCAGGGAACTGTCGAACACTGAAGCTTTCTTT. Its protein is CASRELSNTEAFF.

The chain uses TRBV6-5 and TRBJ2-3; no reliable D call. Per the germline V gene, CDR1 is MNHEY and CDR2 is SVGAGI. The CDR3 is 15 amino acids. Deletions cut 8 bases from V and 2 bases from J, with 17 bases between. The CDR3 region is CASSSSPSFTDTQYF. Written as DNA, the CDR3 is TGTGCCAGCTCGTCTAGTCCCTCCTTCACAGATACGCAGTATTTT.

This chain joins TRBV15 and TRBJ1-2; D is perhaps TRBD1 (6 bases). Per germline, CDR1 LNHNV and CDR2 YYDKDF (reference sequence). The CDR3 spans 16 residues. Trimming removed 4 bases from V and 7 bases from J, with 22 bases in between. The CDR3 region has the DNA TGTGCCACCAGCAACGCTGCGACAGGCGCCTTTTTTGGCTACACCTTC. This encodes CATSNAATGAFFGYTF.

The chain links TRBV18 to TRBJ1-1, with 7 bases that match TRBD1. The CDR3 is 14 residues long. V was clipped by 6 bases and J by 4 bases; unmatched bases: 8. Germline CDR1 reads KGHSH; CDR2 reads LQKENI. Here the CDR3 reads CASSQTGSGTEAFF. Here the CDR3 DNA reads TGTGCCAGCTCGCAGACAGGGTCGGGCACTGAAGCTTTCTTT.

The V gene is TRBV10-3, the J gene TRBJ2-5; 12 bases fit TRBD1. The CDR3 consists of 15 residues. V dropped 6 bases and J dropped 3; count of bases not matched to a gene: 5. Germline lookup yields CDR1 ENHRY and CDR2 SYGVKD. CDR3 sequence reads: CAIRGTGGAEETQYF. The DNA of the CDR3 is TGTGCCATCAGGGGGACAGGGGGCGCGGAAGAGACCCAGTACTTC.

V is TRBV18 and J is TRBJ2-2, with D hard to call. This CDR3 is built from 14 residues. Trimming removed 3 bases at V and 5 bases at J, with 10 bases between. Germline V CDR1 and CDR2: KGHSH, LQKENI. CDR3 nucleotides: TGTGCCAGCTCACCCTCTATGGCTACCGGGGAGCTGTTTTTT. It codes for CASSPSMATGELFF.

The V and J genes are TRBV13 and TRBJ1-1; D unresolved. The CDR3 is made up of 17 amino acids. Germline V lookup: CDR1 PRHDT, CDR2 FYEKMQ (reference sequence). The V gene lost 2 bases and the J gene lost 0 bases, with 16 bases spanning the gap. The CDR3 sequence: CASSLSGGPRMNTEAFF. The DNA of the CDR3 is TGTGCCAGCAGCTTAAGCGGAGGGCCCCGCATGAACACTGAAGCTTTCTTT.

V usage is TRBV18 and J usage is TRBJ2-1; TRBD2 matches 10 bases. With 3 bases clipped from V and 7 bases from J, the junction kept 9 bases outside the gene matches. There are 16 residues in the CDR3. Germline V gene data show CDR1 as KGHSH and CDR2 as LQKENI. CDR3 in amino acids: CASSPRLAGVGNEQFF. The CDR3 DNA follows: TGTGCCAGCTCACCTAGGCTAGCGGGAGTGGGTAATGAGCAGTTCTTC.

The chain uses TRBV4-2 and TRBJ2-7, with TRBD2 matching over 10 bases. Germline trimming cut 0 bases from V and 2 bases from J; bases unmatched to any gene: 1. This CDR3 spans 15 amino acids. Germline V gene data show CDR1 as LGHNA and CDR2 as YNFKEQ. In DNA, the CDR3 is TGTGCCAGCAGCCAAGATGGGACTAGCGCCTACGAGCAGTACTTC. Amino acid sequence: CASSQDGTSAYEQYF.

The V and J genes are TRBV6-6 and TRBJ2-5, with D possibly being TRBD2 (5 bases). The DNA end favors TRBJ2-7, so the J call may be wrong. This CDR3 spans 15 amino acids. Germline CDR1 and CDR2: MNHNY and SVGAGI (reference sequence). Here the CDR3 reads CASSLPRAGQDEQYF. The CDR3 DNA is TGTGCCAGCAGTCTTCCCCGGGCGGGCCAGGACGAGCAGTACTTC.

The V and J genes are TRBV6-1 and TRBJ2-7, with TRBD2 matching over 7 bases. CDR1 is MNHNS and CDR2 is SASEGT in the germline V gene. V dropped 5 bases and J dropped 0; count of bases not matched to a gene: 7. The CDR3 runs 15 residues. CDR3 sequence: CASSLGAGHSYEQYF. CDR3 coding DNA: TGTGCCAGCAGTTTAGGAGCGGGGCACTCCTACGAGCAGTACTTC.